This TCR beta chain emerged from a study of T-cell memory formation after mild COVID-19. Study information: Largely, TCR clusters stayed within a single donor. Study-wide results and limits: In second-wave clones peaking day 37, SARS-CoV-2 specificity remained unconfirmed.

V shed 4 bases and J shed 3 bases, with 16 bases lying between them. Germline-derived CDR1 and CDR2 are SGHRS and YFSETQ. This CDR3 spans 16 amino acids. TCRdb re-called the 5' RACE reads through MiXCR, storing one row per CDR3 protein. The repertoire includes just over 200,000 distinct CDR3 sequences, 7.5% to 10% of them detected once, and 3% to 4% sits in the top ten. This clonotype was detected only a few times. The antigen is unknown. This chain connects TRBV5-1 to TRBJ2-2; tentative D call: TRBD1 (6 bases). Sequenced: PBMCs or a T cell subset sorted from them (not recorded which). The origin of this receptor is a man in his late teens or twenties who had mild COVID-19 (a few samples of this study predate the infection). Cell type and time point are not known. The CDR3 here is CASSDLPGHHTGELFF. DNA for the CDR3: TGCGCCAGCAGCGATTTACCGGGACACCACACCGGGGAGCTGTTTTTT.